These T cell receptor beta chains were read from a single sample in a study of T cell changes during pregnancy in multiple sclerosis. The assay was immunoSEQ multiplex PCR, and TCRdb's table has in-frame clones only and misses some. The table includes around 50,000 clones, around 92% detected once. The specimen comprised CD8+ T cells from peripheral blood mononuclear cells, sampled in the first trimester of pregnancy. The receptors originated from a female donor with multiple sclerosis, enrolled in a pregnancy study. The CDR3 runs from the conserved cysteine through the conserved F or W. Each record gives: clone size, D gene, V gene, J gene, CDR3 DNA, CDR3 protein. D genes are given only for firm matches. Where a row states a size, it is once, few, many or the class of an expanded clone; other rows omit it.

size: NA; D: NA; V: TRBV4-1; J: TRBJ1-2; DNA: TGCGCCAGCAGCCAAGAGTTGGCAGGGGTGCCGGATAACTATGGCTACACCTTC; CDR3: CASSQELAGVPDNYGYTF
size: once; D: NA; V: TRBV19; J: TRBJ2-1; DNA: TGTGCCAGTAGTCTAGCATCCAATGAGCAGTTCTTC; CDR3: CASSLASNEQFF
size: NA; D: NA; V: TRBV10-3; J: TRBJ2-2; DNA: TGTGCCATCGGGCTCGAAACCGGGGAGCTGTTTTTT; CDR3: CAIGLETGELFF
size: NA; D: TRBD2; V: TRBV5-5; J: TRBJ2-1; DNA: TGTGCCAGCAGCCTACTAGCGGGAGCTAATGAGCAGTTCTTC; CDR3: CASSLLAGANEQFF
size: NA; D: TRBD1; V: TRBV7-9; J: TRBJ1-4; DNA: TGTGCCAGCAGCCCCGGGACAGTCTCAACTAATGAAAAACTGTTTTTT; CDR3: CASSPGTVSTNEKLFF
size: NA; D: TRBD1; V: TRBV6-1; J: TRBJ2-7; DNA: TGTGCCAGCCCCCGGACAGGGGGCGGCGAGCAGTACTTC; CDR3: CASPRTGGGEQYF
size: NA; D: NA; V: TRBV5-4; J: TRBJ2-3; DNA: TGTGCCAGCAGCACTCTCATGGCCCCAATGGAGGGCACAGATACGCAGTATTTT; CDR3: CASSTLMAPMEGTDTQYF
size: NA; D: NA; V: TRBV11-3; J: TRBJ1-1; DNA: TGTGCCAGCAGCTATGGCGACAACTCTGAAGCTTTCTTT; CDR3: CASSYGDNSEAFF
size: NA; D: TRBD2; V: TRBV27; J: TRBJ2-7; DNA: TGTGCCAGCAGCCCCGCGGCTAGCGGGAGTTGGGGCGAGCAGTACTTC; CDR3: CASSPAASGSWGEQYF
size: NA; D: TRBD1; V: TRBV29-1; J: TRBJ2-2; DNA: TGCAGCGTCGACAGGGGTGGCGGGGAGCTGTTTTTT; CDR3: CSVDRGGGELFF
size: NA; D: TRBD2; V: TRBV5-1; J: TRBJ2-1; DNA: TGCGCCAGCAGCCGATTGGGACTACATTCTCAGGGAGAGCAGTTCTTC; CDR3: CASSRLGLHSQGEQFF
size: NA; D: NA; V: TRBV7-7; J: TRBJ1-1; DNA: TGTGCCAGCAGCTGGAGGGAGGACACTGAAGCTTTCTTT; CDR3: CASSWREDTEAFF
size: NA; D: TRBD1; V: TRBV4-1; J: TRBJ2-3; DNA: TGCGCCAGCAGCCAAGATGAGGGGGCAAATACGCAGTATTTT; CDR3: CASSQDEGANTQYF
size: NA; D: NA; V: TRBV11-2; J: TRBJ2-1; DNA: TGTGCCAGCAGCTTAGTCACAGAATACAATGAGCAGTTCTTC; CDR3: CASSLVTEYNEQFF
size: NA; D: NA; V: TRBV5-1; J: TRBJ2-2; DNA: TGCGCCAGCTTGTCGGACACCGGGGAGCTGTTTTTT; CDR3: CASLSDTGELFF
size: NA; D: NA; V: TRBV2; J: TRBJ1-5; DNA: TGTGCCAGCGGAGCTAGCAATCAGCCCCAGCATTTT; CDR3: CASGASNQPQHF
size: NA; D: NA; V: TRBV10-3; J: TRBJ2-4; DNA: TGTGCCATCAGTGAGTCCCCTCTGGCAGCCAAAAACATTCAGTACTTC; CDR3: CAISESPLAAKNIQYF